Described below is a single T cell receptor (beta chain) sequence and its context. Its target is unknown. Other nucleotide sequences from this sample produce the same CDR3. These data originate in a study of cytomegalovirus exposure and HLA in healthy donors. Whole-study findings and limits: A later analysis found most CMV-associated TCR beta chains apparently HLA-restricted. Sequencing depth roughly uniform across donors was assumed in presence/absence analyses.

There are 14 residues in the CDR3. Germline loops: CDR1 SGHRS, CDR2 YFSETQ. V was trimmed by 0 bases and J by 4 bases, leaving 8 bases between them. PCR involved 60 Vbeta and 13 Jbeta primers. Per the original methods: Approximately 80 million unique TCR beta chains, 10 million to 13 million of them shared, were counted by a later analysis. TCRdb's copy holds only in-frame clones and misses some; the assay was immunoSEQ multiplex PCR. V, J and clone size reflect that table, while D and trimming were determined from the DNA. The sample has approximately 100,000 clones; around 80% are singletons. The chain uses TRBV5-1 and TRBJ2-1; possible D gene TRBD1, 5 bases. The sequence came from a young woman in good health and CMV-seronegative. Material: PBMCs. CDR3 bases: TGCGCCAGCAGCTTGGAGCAGGGATACAATGAGCAGTTCTTC. Protein product: CASSLEQGYNEQFF.